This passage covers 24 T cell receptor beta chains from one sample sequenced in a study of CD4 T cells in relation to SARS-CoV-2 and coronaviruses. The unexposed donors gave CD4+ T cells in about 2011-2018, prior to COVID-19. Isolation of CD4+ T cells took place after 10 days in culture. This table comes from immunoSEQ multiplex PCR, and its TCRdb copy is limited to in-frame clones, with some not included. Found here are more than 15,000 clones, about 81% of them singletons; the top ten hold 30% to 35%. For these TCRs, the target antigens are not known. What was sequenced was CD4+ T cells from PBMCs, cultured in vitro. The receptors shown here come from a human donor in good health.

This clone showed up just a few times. The CDR3, as DNA: TGTGCCAGTAGTATTACCCGGTATAGCAATCAGCCCCAGCATTTT. Its translation: CASSITRYSNQPQHF. The rearrangement uses TRBV19 and TRBJ1-5; unclear D gene. V shed 3 bases and J shed 0 bases, with 9 bases lying between them. The CDR3 is 15 amino acids. Germline CDR1 is LNHDA and CDR2 is SQIVND (reference sequence).

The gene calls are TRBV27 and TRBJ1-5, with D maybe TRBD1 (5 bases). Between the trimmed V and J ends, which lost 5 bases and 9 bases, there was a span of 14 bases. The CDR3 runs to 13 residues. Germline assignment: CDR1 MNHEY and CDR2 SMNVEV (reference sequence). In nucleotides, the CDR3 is TGTGCCAGCAGTCCTCAGGGTCGGGGGCCCCAGCATTTT. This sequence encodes CASSPQGRGPQHF.

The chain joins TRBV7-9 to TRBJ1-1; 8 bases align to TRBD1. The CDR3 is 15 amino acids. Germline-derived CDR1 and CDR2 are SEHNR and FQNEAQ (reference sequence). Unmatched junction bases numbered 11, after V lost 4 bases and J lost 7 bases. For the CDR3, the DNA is TGTGCCAGCAGCTCCTCAGGGGGCGGTAATAGTGAAGCTTTCTTT. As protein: CASSSSGGGNSEAFF.

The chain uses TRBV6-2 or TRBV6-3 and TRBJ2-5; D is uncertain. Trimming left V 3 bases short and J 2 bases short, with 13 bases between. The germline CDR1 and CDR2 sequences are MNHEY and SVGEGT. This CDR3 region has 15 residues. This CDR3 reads CASSYARPDQETQYF. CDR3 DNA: TGTGCCAGCAGTTATGCAAGACCTGATCAAGAGACCCAGTACTTC.

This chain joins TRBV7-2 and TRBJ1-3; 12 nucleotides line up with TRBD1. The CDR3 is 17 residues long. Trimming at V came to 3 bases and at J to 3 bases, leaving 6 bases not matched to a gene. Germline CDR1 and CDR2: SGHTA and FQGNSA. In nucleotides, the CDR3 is TGTGCCAGCAGCTTGGGGGACAGGGGGCCTCGTGGAAACACCATATATTTT. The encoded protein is CASSLGDRGPRGNTIYF.

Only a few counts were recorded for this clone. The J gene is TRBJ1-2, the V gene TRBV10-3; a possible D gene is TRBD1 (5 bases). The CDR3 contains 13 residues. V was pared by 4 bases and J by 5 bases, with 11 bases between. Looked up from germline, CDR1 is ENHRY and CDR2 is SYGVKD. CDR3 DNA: TGTGCCATCAGTGTAGGTCAGGGATATGGCTACACCTTC. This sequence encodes CAISVGQGYGYTF.

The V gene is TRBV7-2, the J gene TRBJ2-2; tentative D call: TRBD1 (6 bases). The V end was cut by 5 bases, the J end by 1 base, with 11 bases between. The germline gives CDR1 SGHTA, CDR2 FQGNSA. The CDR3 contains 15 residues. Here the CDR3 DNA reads TGTGCCAGCAGCGTACAGGGTCAGAACACCGGGGAGCTGTTTTTT. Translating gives CASSVQGQNTGELFF.

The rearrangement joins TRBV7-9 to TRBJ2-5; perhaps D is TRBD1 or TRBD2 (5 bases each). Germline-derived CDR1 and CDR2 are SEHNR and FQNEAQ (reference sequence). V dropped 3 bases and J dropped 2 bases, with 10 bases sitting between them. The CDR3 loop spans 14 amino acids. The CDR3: CASSLGTEQETQYF. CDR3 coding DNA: TGTGCCAGCAGCTTGGGGACGGAACAAGAGACCCAGTACTTC.

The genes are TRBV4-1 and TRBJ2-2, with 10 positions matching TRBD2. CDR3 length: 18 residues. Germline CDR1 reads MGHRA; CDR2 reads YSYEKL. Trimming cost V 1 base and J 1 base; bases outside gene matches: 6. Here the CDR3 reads CASSQVASGGRNTGELFF. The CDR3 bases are TGCGCCAGCAGCCAAGTGGCTAGCGGGGGTCGGAACACCGGGGAGCTGTTTTTT.

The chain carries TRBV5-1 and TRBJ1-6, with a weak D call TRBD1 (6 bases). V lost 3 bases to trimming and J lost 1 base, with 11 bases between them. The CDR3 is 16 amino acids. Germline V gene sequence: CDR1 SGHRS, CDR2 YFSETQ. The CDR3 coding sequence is TGCGCCAGCAGCTGGGGGGCAGAGTCCTATAATTCACCCCTCCACTTT. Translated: CASSWGAESYNSPLHF. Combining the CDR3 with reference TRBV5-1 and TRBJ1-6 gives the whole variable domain KAGVTQTPRYLIKTRGQQVTLSCSPISGHRSVSWYQQTPGQGLQFLFEYFSETQRNKGNFPGRFSGRQFSNSRSEMNVSTLELGDSALYLCASSWGAESYNSPLHFGNGTRLTVT.

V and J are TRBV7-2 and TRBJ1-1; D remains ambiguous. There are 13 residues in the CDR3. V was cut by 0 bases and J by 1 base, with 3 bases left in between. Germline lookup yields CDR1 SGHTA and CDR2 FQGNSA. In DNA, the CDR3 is TGTGCCAGCAGCTTAGCTACGAACACTGAAGCTTTCTTT. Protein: CASSLATNTEAFF.

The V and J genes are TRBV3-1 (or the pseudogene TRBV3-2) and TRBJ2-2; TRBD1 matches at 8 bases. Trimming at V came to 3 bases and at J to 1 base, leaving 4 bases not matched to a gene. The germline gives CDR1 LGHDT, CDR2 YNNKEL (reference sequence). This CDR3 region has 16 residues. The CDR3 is CASSQQTGVNTGELFF. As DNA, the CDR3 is TGTGCCAGCAGCCAGCAGACAGGGGTGAACACCGGGGAGCTGTTTTTT.

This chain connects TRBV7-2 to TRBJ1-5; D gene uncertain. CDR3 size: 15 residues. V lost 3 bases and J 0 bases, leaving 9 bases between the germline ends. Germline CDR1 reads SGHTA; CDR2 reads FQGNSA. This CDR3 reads CASSLEQSSNQPQHF. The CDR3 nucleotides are TGTGCCAGCAGCTTGGAACAGAGTAGCAATCAGCCCCAGCATTTT.

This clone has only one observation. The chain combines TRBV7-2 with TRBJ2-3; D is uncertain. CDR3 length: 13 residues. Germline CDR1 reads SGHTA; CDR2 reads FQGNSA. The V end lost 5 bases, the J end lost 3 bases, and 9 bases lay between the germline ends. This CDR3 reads CASSLSITDTQYF. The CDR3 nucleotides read TGTGCCAGCAGCCTTTCTATTACAGATACGCAGTATTTT.

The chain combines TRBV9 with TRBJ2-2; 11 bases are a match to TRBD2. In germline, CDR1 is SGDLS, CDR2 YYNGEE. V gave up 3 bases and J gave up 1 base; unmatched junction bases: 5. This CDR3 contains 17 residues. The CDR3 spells CASSGASGGMNTGELFF. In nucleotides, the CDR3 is TGTGCCAGCAGCGGGGCTAGCGGGGGGATGAACACCGGGGAGCTGTTTTTT.

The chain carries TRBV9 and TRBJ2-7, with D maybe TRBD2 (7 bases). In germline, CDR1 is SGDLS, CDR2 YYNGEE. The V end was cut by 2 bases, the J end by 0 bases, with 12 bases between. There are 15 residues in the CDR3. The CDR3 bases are TGTGCCAGCAGCGTGAGCGGGACAAGCTCCTACGAGCAGTACTTC. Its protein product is CASSVSGTSSYEQYF.

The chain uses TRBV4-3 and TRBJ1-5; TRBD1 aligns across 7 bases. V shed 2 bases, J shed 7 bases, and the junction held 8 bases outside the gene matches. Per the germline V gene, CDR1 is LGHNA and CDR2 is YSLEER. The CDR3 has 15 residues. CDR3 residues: CASSQQGGSGQPQHF. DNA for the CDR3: TGCGCCAGCAGCCAACAGGGGGGTTCAGGGCAGCCCCAGCATTTT.

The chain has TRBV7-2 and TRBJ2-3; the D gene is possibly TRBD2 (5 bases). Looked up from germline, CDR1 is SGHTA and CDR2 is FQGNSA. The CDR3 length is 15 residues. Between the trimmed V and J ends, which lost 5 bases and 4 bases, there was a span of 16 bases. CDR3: CASSVGSSPSDTQYF. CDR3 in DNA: TGTGCCAGCAGCGTGGGATCTAGCCCCTCAGATACGCAGTATTTT.

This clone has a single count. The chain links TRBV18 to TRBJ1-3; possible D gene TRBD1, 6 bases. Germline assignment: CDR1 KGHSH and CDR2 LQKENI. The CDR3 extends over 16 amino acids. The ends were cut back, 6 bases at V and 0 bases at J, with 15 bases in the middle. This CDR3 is CASSRETGSSGNTIYF. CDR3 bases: TGTGCCAGCTCGCGAGAGACAGGAAGCTCTGGAAACACCATATATTTT.

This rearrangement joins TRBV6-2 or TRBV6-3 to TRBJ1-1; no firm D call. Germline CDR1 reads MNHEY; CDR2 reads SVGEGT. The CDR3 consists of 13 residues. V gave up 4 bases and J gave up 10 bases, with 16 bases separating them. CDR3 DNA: TGTGCCAGCAGTTTAGTTGGAGGGATAGGAGCTTTCTTT. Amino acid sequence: CASSLVGGIGAFF.

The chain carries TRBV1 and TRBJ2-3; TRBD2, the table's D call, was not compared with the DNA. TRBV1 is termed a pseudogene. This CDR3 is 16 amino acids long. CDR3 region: CTSSQCTASGRHTQYF. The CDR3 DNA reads TGCACCAGCAGCCAATGTACGGCTAGCGGGAGGCATACGCAGTATTTT.

DNA for the CDR3: TGTGCCTGGAGTGGGGGACACTCTGGAAACACCATATATTTT. It translates to CAWSGGHSGNTIYF. This chain uses TRBV30 with TRBJ1-3, with a weak D call TRBD1 (6 bases). V gave up 1 base and J gave up 0 bases, with 7 bases separating them. Per germline, CDR1 GTSNPN and CDR2 SVGIG (reference sequence). The CDR3 sequence is 14 residues long.

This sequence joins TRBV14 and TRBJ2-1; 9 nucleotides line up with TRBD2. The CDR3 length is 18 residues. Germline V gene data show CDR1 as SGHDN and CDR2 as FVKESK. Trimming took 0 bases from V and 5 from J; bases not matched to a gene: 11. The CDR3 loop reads CASSQDSWAGGVNNEQFF. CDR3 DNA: TGTGCCAGCAGCCAAGATTCGTGGGCGGGAGGGGTCAACAATGAGCAGTTCTTC.

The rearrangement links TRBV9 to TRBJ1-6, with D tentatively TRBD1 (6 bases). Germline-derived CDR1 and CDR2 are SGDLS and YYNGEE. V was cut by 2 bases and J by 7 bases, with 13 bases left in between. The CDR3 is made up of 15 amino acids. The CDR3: CASSVRGGGNSPLHF. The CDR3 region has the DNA TGTGCCAGCAGCGTCCGAGGGGGGGGGAATTCACCCCTCCACTTT.